This T cell receptor (beta chain) was observed in a study of response to subunit inactivated influenza vaccine listed by TCRdb under 2018. In terms of the full investigation: Deep quantitative profiling of the T cell receptor repertoire was used in the study to follow responses to a trivalent subunit inactivated influenza vaccine. Results and caveats for the whole study, not just this receptor: It was suggested by the authors that each seasonal influenza vaccination may recruit only a limited number of new T cells.

The library was made by RT-PCR. The data were produced on an Illumina HiSeq 2500. Clones were called with MiXCR by TCRdb after fastp trimmed the public reads at Q25, and only in-frame beta chains were retained. Rows are combined by CDR3 protein, so each entry shows the most common genes and DNA. The sample data list 800,000 to 1,000,000 distinct CDR3 sequences, and over 20% of these were observed just once. About a tenth of the sample rests with the top ten. A note on this clonotype: What antigen it recognizes has not been identified. No much larger clone is present one base from it, and per-base qualities are unavailable.

From its cysteine to its phenylalanine, the CDR3 spans 12 amino acids. Just the 36-base CDR3 DNA is kept, in frame starting at base 1. The germline V gene (reference sequence) supplies CDR1 GTSNPN and CDR2 SVGIG. The chain employs TRBV30 and TRBJ2-3; 8 nucleotides in the junction match TRBD1. The sample in question was PBMCs from blood, obtained approximately 5 days after vaccination. The sequence came from a man aged 45-65 years who received an inactivated influenza vaccine. Donor details come from another sample of the same person, matched by shared clones. The CDR3 region reads CAGQGGTDTQYF. In nucleotide form, the sequence is TGTGCTGGACAGGGTGGCACAGATACGCAGTATTTT.